The rows below give T cell receptor beta chains drawn from one sample of a study of T cell changes during pregnancy in multiple sclerosis. The method was immunoSEQ multiplex PCR; TCRdb's version includes in-frame clones alone and lacks a portion of them. The sample has some 59,000 clones, around 90% seen once. The source material was peripheral blood, sampled in the third trimester of pregnancy. These receptors came from a female donor in good health, enrolled as a control in a pregnancy study. CDR3s include the opening cysteine and the closing phenylalanine or tryptophan. D genes are given only for firm matches. Not all rows give a size; the values are once, few, many and, for expanded clones, a class.

>TRBV18|-|TRBJ2-2|-
TGTGCCAGCTCACCAAAGGAGCAGGGTTACACCGGGGAGCTGTTTTTT
CASSPKEQGYTGELFF
>TRBV6-1|TRBD1|TRBJ2-7|-
TGTGCCAGCAGTGAAGGAGGGGGCAGGGGCGAGCAGTACTTC
CASSEGGGRGEQYF
>TRBV11-3|TRBD2|TRBJ2-5|-
TGTGCCAGCGGGACTAGCGGGGGGACCCAGTACTTC
CASGTSGGTQYF
>TRBV10-3|TRBD2|TRBJ2-7|-
TGTGCCATCACTCGTGGGGGGGATTCCTACGAGCAGTACTTC
CAITRGGDSYEQYF
>TRBV7-9|TRBD2|TRBJ2-7|-
TGTGCCAGCAGCTTTGGGGGGGCCTACGAGCAGTACTTC
CASSFGGAYEQYF
>TRBV5-4|TRBD1|TRBJ1-1|few
TGTGCCAGCAGCCCAGGGGGTCAGAACACTGAAGCTTTCTTT
CASSPGGQNTEAFF
>TRBV15|-|TRBJ2-1|-
TGTGCCACCAGCAGAGCTCTCGGAGGGGTCGACAATGAGCAGTTCTTC
CATSRALGGVDNEQFF
>TRBV9|-|TRBJ1-2|-
TGTGCCAGCAGCGTCACGGGACACCCTGGTAGCGATGGCTACACCTTC
CASSVTGHPGSDGYTF
>TRBV27|TRBD1|TRBJ1-1|-
TGTGCCAGCAGTTTTAGGGGGCAAGGCACTGAAGCTTTCTTT
CASSFRGQGTEAFF
>TRBV30|TRBD2|TRBJ2-3|-
TGTGCCTGGACACTAGCGGGGCTCACAGATACGCAGTATTTT
CAWTLAGLTDTQYF
>TRBV5-4|TRBD2|TRBJ2-1|-
TGTGCCAGCGAGAGCGGGGGGGCAGATGAGCAGTTCTTC
CASESGGADEQFF
>TRBV5-1|TRBD2|TRBJ2-7|-
TGCGCCAGCAGCCCCGGGACTAGCGGGGGGTCCTACGAGCAGTACTTC
CASSPGTSGGSYEQYF
>TRBV6-5|-|TRBJ1-2|-
TGTGCCAGCAGTTACGGCAGGGAGGATGGCTACACCTTC
CASSYGREDGYTF
>TRBV7-7|-|TRBJ2-7|once
TGTGCCAGCAGCCAAGGGGGGGGCCCCTACGAGCAGTACTTC
CASSQGGGPYEQYF
>TRBV1|-|TRBJ2-5|-
TGCACCAGACCGAACACAGGGACTAGCGGGGGACTGGGGACCCAGTACTTC
CTRPNTGTSGGLGTQYF
>TRBV15|TRBD1|TRBJ1-3|few
TGTGCCACCAGCAGAGGGACAGGGGGCACTGGAAACACCATATATTTT
CATSRGTGGTGNTIYF
>TRBV12-2|-|TRBJ2-7|-
TGTGCAAGTCGCGAAGAGGGACTAGCGGACTCCTACGAGCAGTACTTC
CASREEGLADSYEQYF
>TRBV9|-|TRBJ1-5|-
TGTGCCAGCAGCGTAGCTCCCAGCCCCGGACATATATCCTCGGGTTATAGCAATCAGCCCCAGCATTTT
CASSVAPSPGHISSGYSNQPQHF
>TRBV9|TRBD2|TRBJ2-7|-
TGTGCCAGCAGCCGACGGGAGGGTCACGAGCAGTACTTC
CASSRREGHEQYF
>TRBV19|-|TRBJ1-3|-
TGTGCCAGTAGTATGGGCCCCGGAAACACCATATATTTT
CASSMGPGNTIYF
>TRBV5-8|-|TRBJ1-1|-
TGTGCCAGCAGCCCCAGCTTCCAGGGGATAACTGAAGCTTTCTTT
CASSPSFQGITEAFF
>TRBV12-5|-|TRBJ2-1|-
TGTGCTAGTGGGACTATGACTAGTTTCACAAACAATGAGCAGTTCTTC
CASGTMTSFTNNEQFF
>TRBV6-6|-|TRBJ2-7|-
TGTGCCAGCAGTTACTCACCCGACAAGACCTACGAGCAGTACTTC
CASSYSPDKTYEQYF
>TRBV7-2|-|TRBJ1-4|-
TGTGCCAGCAGCACCCAGACAGGACCTAATGAAAAACTGTTTTTT
CASSTQTGPNEKLFF
>TRBV4-1|-|TRBJ2-7|-
TGCGCCAGCAGCCACCAAATGGAGGGATCCTACGAGCAGTACTTC
CASSHQMEGSYEQYF
>TRBV9|-|TRBJ1-1|few
TGTGCCAGCAGCGTAGTCTTTAACTCTGAAGCTTTCTTT
CASSVVFNSEAFF
>TRBV4-3|TRBD1|TRBJ1-6|-
TGCGCCAGCAGCCAAGCCAGGGGGAATTCACCCCTCCACTTT
CASSQARGNSPLHF
>TRBV19|TRBD1|TRBJ1-3|-
TGTGCCAGTGGACAGGGTTGGAGTGGAAACACCATATATTTT
CASGQGWSGNTIYF
>TRBV9|TRBD1|TRBJ1-1|-
TGTGCCAGCAGCGTAGGGGGACAGATGAACACTGAAGCTTTCTTT
CASSVGGQMNTEAFF
>TRBV27|-|TRBJ1-3|-
TGTGCCAGCAGTAGCCGGGGGGGAACTGGAAACACCATATATTTT
CASSSRGGTGNTIYF
>TRBV30|TRBD1|TRBJ2-3|-
TGTGCCTGGAGTCTTCCTCGGGGACAGGGATCTGATACGCAGTATTTT
CAWSLPRGQGSDTQYF
>TRBV6-1|TRBD1|TRBJ1-2|-
TGTGCCAGCAGTGAAGGGGACAGCAACTATGGCTACACCTTC
CASSEGDSNYGYTF
>TRBV7-2|-|TRBJ2-7|-
TGTGCCAGCAGCTTCGAAGTTGACTACTCCTACGAGCAGTACTTC
CASSFEVDYSYEQYF
>TRBV9|TRBD2|TRBJ2-1|-
TGTGCCAGCAGCGCCGAACGGACTAGCGGGAGTGATGAGCAGTTCTTC
CASSAERTSGSDEQFF
>TRBV6-1|TRBD1|TRBJ2-7|-
TGTGCCAGCAGCCTCGACAGGGGGTTAGACGAGCAGTACTTC
CASSLDRGLDEQYF
>TRBV2|-|TRBJ1-5|-
TGTGCCAGCAGTGGGGGGCAGGGCAATCAGCCCCAGCATTTT
CASSGGQGNQPQHF
>TRBV19|TRBD2|TRBJ2-5|-
TGTGCCAGTAAGGATCTAGCGGGAGCGAACCAAGAGACCCAGTACTTC
CASKDLAGANQETQYF
>TRBV5-1|-|TRBJ2-7|-
TGCGCCAGCAGCTGGGGGGGGCTAGCTAGAGAAGTCTACGAGCAGTACTTC
CASSWGGLAREVYEQYF
>TRBV14|-|TRBJ1-2|-
TGTGCCAGCAGCCAAGCAAGGGGAGGCGGCTACACCTTC
CASSQARGGGYTF
>TRBV30|TRBD1|TRBJ1-2|-
TGTGCCTGGAGCTTGACAGGGGTTAGCGGCACCTTC
CAWSLTGVSGTF
>TRBV5-1|TRBD2|TRBJ2-7|-
TGCGCCAGCAGCTTAGCACGGGGGGCCTACGAGCAGTACTTC
CASSLARGAYEQYF
>TRBV5-4|TRBD2|TRBJ2-5|-
TGTGCCAGCAGCGCGCTAGCGGGGGGGCATGAGACCCAGTACTTC
CASSALAGGHETQYF
>TRBV28|-|TRBJ1-3|-
TGTGCCAGCAGTCCGTTGAGCTCTGGAAACACCATATATTTT
CASSPLSSGNTIYF
>TRBV30|-|TRBJ1-1|-
TGTGCCTGGAGTTTAGGGGGTTCCTTCAACACTGAAGCTTTCTTT
CAWSLGGSFNTEAFF
>TRBV4-1|-|TRBJ2-1|-
TGCGCCAGCAGCCAAGCCGGGAATTCCTACAATGAGCAGTTCTTC
CASSQAGNSYNEQFF
>TRBV29-1|TRBD2|TRBJ2-1|-
TGCAGCGCCTCCGGGACTAGCGGGAGTGCGGGTGGTGAGCAGTTCTTC
CSASGTSGSAGGEQFF
>TRBV9|-|TRBJ1-2|-
TGTGCCAGCACCCTGGAGGCAGGACCCTCTTGGAACTATGGCTACACCTTC
CASTLEAGPSWNYGYTF
>TRBV18|TRBD2|TRBJ2-1|-
TGTGCCAGCTCACTACGGCCGGGGGGGGCGTCCTACAATGAGCAGTTCTTC
CASSLRPGGASYNEQFF
>TRBV2|TRBD2|TRBJ2-1|once
TGTGCCAGCAGTCCCGGGACTAGCGATGGGAATGAGCAGTTCTTC
CASSPGTSDGNEQFF
>TRBV6-5|TRBD1|TRBJ2-1|-
TGTGCCAGCAGTTGGGGACAGGGCTCCTACAATGAGCAGTTCTTC
CASSWGQGSYNEQFF
>TRBV7-2|-|TRBJ2-2|once
TGTGCCAGCAGCTCCACAGGGACCCCCGGGGAGCTGTTTTTT
CASSSTGTPGELFF
>TRBV18|-|TRBJ2-7|once
TGTGCCAGCTCACCACCTGGGACAACCTACGAGCAGTACTTC
CASSPPGTTYEQYF
>TRBV19|TRBD1|TRBJ2-1|once
TGTGCCAGTAGGATACAGGGGACCGAATACAATGAGCAGTTCTTC
CASRIQGTEYNEQFF
>TRBV30|-|TRBJ2-2|-
TGTGCCTGGAGTACTACAAATACCGGGGAGCTGTTTTTT
CAWSTTNTGELFF
>TRBV6-5|TRBD1|TRBJ2-7|once
TGTGCCAGCAGTCTCCGGGACAGGGGGTCCTACGAGCAGTACTTC
CASSLRDRGSYEQYF
>TRBV7-8|TRBD2|TRBJ2-2|-
TGTGCCAGCACTCCTATGCGGGGGGGGCTAGCGGGAAACACCGGGGAGCTGTTTTTT
CASTPMRGGLAGNTGELFF
>TRBV6-1|TRBD1|TRBJ1-6|-
TGTGCCAGCAGCCAGGCCGGGACAGCTAATTCACCCCTCCACTTT
CASSQAGTANSPLHF
>TRBV5-8|TRBD1|TRBJ2-7|-
TGTGCCAGCAGCTTGACCGGGACAGGGGTTTACGAGCAGTACTTC
CASSLTGTGVYEQYF
>TRBV6-4|TRBD1|TRBJ1-6|-
TGTGCCAGCAGTTACTACAGGGGGCGTAATTCACCCCTCCACTTT
CASSYYRGRNSPLHF
>TRBV27|-|TRBJ1-6|-
TGTGCCAGCAGTGGCCTTACCCCTTATAATTCACCCCTCCACTTT
CASSGLTPYNSPLHF